A selection of T cell receptor beta chains follows, all from one sample in a study of OX40 agonist ivuxolimab in advanced cancers. Sequenced by immunoSEQ multiplex PCR; TCRdb stores in-frame clones only, minus some. The data contain tens of thousands of clones, approximately 84% of them seen just once; the ten biggest clones take up about a fifth. The source material was CD4+ or CD8+ T cells sorted from blood, sampled in a trial of the OX40 agonist ivuxolimab. The origin of the receptors is an adult with an advanced solid tumor such as melanoma, head and neck, liver or kidney cancer. CDR3s include the opening cysteine and the closing phenylalanine or tryptophan. Fields, in order: V gene, J gene, D gene, clone size, CDR3 length, CDR3 protein, CDR3 DNA. A D gene is named only where the DNA matches it firmly. Where a row states a size, it is once, few, many or the class of an expanded clone; other rows omit it.

>TRBV19|TRBJ2-7|NA|NA|14
CASSIGVGPYEQYF
TGTGCCAGTAGTATCGGGGTAGGGCCCTACGAGCAGTACTTC
>TRBV18|TRBJ2-7|TRBD1|few|17
CASSPGGRGHHPYEQYF
TGTGCCAGCTCACCAGGCGGTAGGGGGCATCATCCCTACGAGCAGTACTTC
>TRBV10-3|TRBJ2-3|NA|NA|14
CATASDLAPDTQYF
TGTGCCACCGCTAGCGACCTCGCCCCAGATACGCAGTATTTT
>TRBV27|TRBJ2-5|NA|NA|13
CASSPPNKETQYF
TGTGCCAGCTCCCCTCCCAATAAAGAGACCCAGTACTTC
>TRBV15|TRBJ2-1|NA|NA|15
CATSIWQSSYNEQFF
TGTGCCACCAGCATTTGGCAGAGCTCCTACAATGAGCAGTTCTTC
>TRBV4-1|TRBJ2-7|TRBD2|NA|15
CASSQTAELAGEQYF
TGCGCCAGCAGCCAGACCGCGGAACTAGCGGGTGAGCAGTACTTC
>TRBV4-3|TRBJ2-2|NA|NA|16
CASSQDGASATGELFF
TGCGCCAGCAGCCAAGATGGGGCCAGCGCCACCGGGGAGCTGTTTTTT
>TRBV4-3|TRBJ1-1|NA|few|12
CASSGMNTEAFF
TGCGCCAGCAGTGGGATGAACACTGAAGCTTTCTTT
>TRBV21-1|TRBJ2-3|NA|NA|17
CASSKAGWAGLEDTQYF
TGTGCCAGCAGCAAAGCGGGTTGGGCAGGGTTAGAGGATACGCAGTATTTT
>TRBV5-6|TRBJ2-1|NA|NA|14
CASSQGFSYNEQFF
TGTGCCAGCAGTCAGGGTTTTTCCTACAATGAGCAGTTCTTC
>TRBV27|TRBJ1-2|NA|NA|14
CASSFDSTSYGYTF
TGTGCCAGCAGTTTCGACAGTACCAGCTATGGCTACACCTTC